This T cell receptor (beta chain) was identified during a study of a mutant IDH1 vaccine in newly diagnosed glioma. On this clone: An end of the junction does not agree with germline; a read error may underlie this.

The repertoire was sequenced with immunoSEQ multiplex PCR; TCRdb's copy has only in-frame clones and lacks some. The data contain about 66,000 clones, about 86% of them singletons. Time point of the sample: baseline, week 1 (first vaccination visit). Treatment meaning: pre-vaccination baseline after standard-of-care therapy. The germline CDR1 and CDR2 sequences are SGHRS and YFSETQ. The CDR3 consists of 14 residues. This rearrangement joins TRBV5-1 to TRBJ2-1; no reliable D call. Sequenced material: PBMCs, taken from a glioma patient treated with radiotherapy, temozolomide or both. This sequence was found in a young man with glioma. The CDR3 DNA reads TGCGCCAGCAGCTTGGTTTCGAGTCCGAGCGAGCAGCTCTTC. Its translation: CASSLVSSPSEQLF.